The clone carrying this TCR beta chain was seen ten or more times. An equimolar mix of two oligonucleotides served as the beta constant-region primer for TRBC1 and TRBC2. Nested alpha and beta constant-region primers with the SP2 primer drove four PCR rounds on ligated cDNA. Via MiXCR, TCRdb re-called the UMI-ligation and nested PCR reads, giving one row per CDR3 protein. The sample records tens of thousands of distinct CDR3 sequences, 9% to 9.5% being singletons. This CDR3 region has 14 residues. Germline V gene sequence: CDR1 MNHEY, CDR2 SMNVEV (reference sequence). V was clipped by 3 bases and J by 5 bases, with 13 bases between them. This entry comes from a study of naive and memory T cell subsets.

This sequence joins TRBV27 and TRBJ2-5; D is uncertain. This clonotype originated in a human donor in good health. The sequencing input was naive CD8+ T cells from blood. CDR3 amino acids: CASSFLGSVETQYF. DNA for the CDR3: TGTGCCAGCAGTTTTCTTGGGTCGGTGGAGACCCAGTACTTC.